The 32 T cell receptor beta chains below come from one sample, sequenced in a study of shared clonotypes between healthy human individuals. The table came from immunoSEQ multiplex PCR; TCRdb's copy has only in-frame clones and leaves some out. The sample has fewer than 850,000 clones, approximately 79% seen once. The sample comprised memory CD4+ T cells sorted from blood. Subset here: CD45RA-negative fraction. These receptors came from a woman aged 25 to 45 in good health.

This clone was seen just once. This chain connects TRBV28 to TRBJ1-2; possible D gene TRBD1, 6 bases. Trimming left V 6 bases short and J 1 base short, with 18 bases between. There are 16 residues in the CDR3. Germline V CDR1 and CDR2: MDHEN, SYDVKM. The CDR3 DNA reads as TGTGCCAGCAGAACTTACTCCGGGGGCCTTAACTATGGCTACACCTTC. Its protein is CASRTYSGGLNYGYTF.

The chain links TRBV6-6 to TRBJ2-1, with TRBD1 matching over 8 bases. Germline-derived CDR1 and CDR2 are MNHNY and SVGAGI (reference sequence). V trimming: 8 bases; J trimming: 2 bases; junction bases outside the gene matches: 5. The CDR3 sequence is 14 residues long. CDR3 bases: TGTGCCAGCGTACGGACAGGGACCTACAATGAGCAGTTCTTC. Translation: CASVRTGTYNEQFF.

This clone was seen a single time. The V call is TRBV11-2, the J call TRBJ2-5, with D maybe TRBD2 (7 bases). The CDR3 sequence is 16 residues long. Trimming left V 5 bases short and J 4 bases short, with 20 bases between. Germline CDR1 is SGHAT and CDR2 is FQNNGV. The CDR3 protein is CASSVGHRGGSETQYF. CDR3 in DNA: TGTGCCAGCAGCGTGGGACATAGGGGGGGGTCAGAGACCCAGTACTTC.

The V and J genes are TRBV10-3 and TRBJ2-3, with a tentative D call TRBD2 (6 bases). Trimming removed 9 bases at V and 4 bases at J, with 11 bases between. CDR1 and CDR2 from the germline V gene are ENHRY and SYGVKD. This CDR3 spans 12 amino acids. CDR3 sequence (DNA): TGTGCCATTAGCAGGGAGGCAGATACGCAGTATTTT. It yields the protein CAISREADTQYF.

The V and J genes are TRBV18 and TRBJ1-2; no reliable D call. Germline CDR1 and CDR2: KGHSH and LQKENI. The germline V and J ends were trimmed by 3 bases and 5 bases, with 10 bases remaining between them. The CDR3 length is 13 residues. The CDR3 spells CASSPGPDYGYTF. The CDR3 DNA reads TGTGCCAGCTCACCCGGACCCGATTATGGCTACACCTTC.

The chain is built from TRBV12-5 and TRBJ2-2; D is undetermined. V was cut by 3 bases and J by 1 base, with 3 bases left in between. The CDR3 consists of 13 residues. Germline assignment: CDR1 LGHNT and CDR2 FRNRAP. The CDR3: CASGFGNTGELFF. The CDR3 DNA reads TGTGCTAGTGGTTTCGGGAACACCGGGGAGCTGTTTTTT.

J is TRBJ1-2 and V is TRBV6-6, with TRBD1 identical over 10 bases. Germline V gives CDR1 MNHNY, CDR2 SVGAGI (reference sequence). This CDR3 region has 15 residues. J lost 3 bases, V lost 8 bases, and 9 bases had no gene match. The CDR3 DNA sequence: TGTGCCAGCTCGATTTTGGACAGGGGGGACTATGGCTACACCTTC. It translates to CASSILDRGDYGYTF.

In this sample, this clone turned up a few times. The chain recombines TRBV6-4 with TRBJ2-3; D assignment may be TRBD1 or TRBD2 (5 bases each). Germline CDR1 is MRHNA and CDR2 is SNTAGT. The CDR3 extends over 14 amino acids. V dropped 7 bases and J dropped 4 bases, with 15 bases sitting between them. The CDR3 nucleotides are TGTGCCAGCACCCACGAGGGGCTCTCAGATACGCAGTATTTT. As protein: CASTHEGLSDTQYF.

The V call is TRBV10-3, the J call TRBJ2-5; D perhaps matches TRBD1 (6 bases). The J call could be wrong; TRBJ2-7 is a better fit for the DNA end. Per germline, CDR1 ENHRY and CDR2 SYGVKD. The CDR3 is made up of 15 amino acids. CDR3 nucleotides: TGTGCCATCAGCCCACAGGGTGCCAGAGGCTACGAGCAGTACTTC. The encoded protein is CAISPQGARGYEQYF.

V is TRBV4-2 and J is TRBJ2-1; 9 bases agree with TRBD2. Germline trimming cut 5 bases from V and 8 bases from J; bases unmatched to any gene: 16. The CDR3 sequence is 17 residues long. Per the germline V gene, CDR1 is LGHNA and CDR2 is YNFKEQ. CDR3 protein: CASSSSHWAGGGDEQFF. In DNA, the CDR3 is TGTGCCAGCAGCTCCTCGCATTGGGCGGGAGGGGGCGATGAGCAGTTCTTC.

This chain uses TRBV6-5 with TRBJ1-5; unclear D gene. The V end lost 0 bases, the J end lost 4 bases, and 10 bases lay between the germline ends. The CDR3 totals 15 residues. Germline V CDR1 and CDR2: MNHEY, SVGAGI. The CDR3 reads CASSYSFAANQPQHF. The CDR3 DNA reads TGTGCCAGCAGTTACTCCTTTGCAGCAAATCAGCCCCAGCATTTT.

This clone has a handful of counts. This rearrangement joins TRBV19 to TRBJ2-7, with 7 bases identical to TRBD1. The CDR3 is 13 residues long. V was clipped by 7 bases and J by 4 bases; unmatched bases: 7. Germline V lookup: CDR1 LNHDA, CDR2 SQIVND (reference sequence). CDR3 sequence: CASTKGTAYEQYF. Written as DNA, the CDR3 is TGTGCCAGTACTAAGGGGACAGCGTACGAGCAGTACTTC.

This clone was counted a single time. The rearrangement uses TRBV9 and TRBJ1-4; D uncertain. The CDR3 covers 14 residues. Per the germline V gene, CDR1 is SGDLS and CDR2 is YYNGEE. V was clipped by 1 base and J by 0 bases, with 4 bases between them. In DNA form, the CDR3 reads TGTGCCAGCAGCGTACAGGCAACTAATGAAAAACTGTTTTTT. Translating gives CASSVQATNEKLFF.

The DNA of the CDR3 is TGTGCCAGCAGTTTATCGCGACAGGGGCTAAGGGAGCAGTACTTC. Translating it yields CASSLSRQGLREQYF. The chain carries TRBV28 and TRBJ2-7, with 8 positions matching TRBD1. With 1 base clipped from V and 7 bases from J, the junction kept 9 bases outside the gene matches. The length of the CDR3 is 15 residues. Germline V CDR1 and CDR2: MDHEN, SYDVKM.

Only one count was recorded for this clone. The chain couples TRBV15 to TRBJ1-4; D may be TRBD1 (5 bases). V lost 1 base to trimming and J lost 5 bases, with 20 bases between them. Germline CDR1 LNHNV, CDR2 YYDKDF (reference sequence). This CDR3 region has 18 residues. Here the CDR3 DNA reads TGTGCCACCAGCAGAGGCGGGGGGAGGGAAGATAAAAATGAAAAACTGTTTTTT. Translated: CATSRGGGREDKNEKLFF.

The chain uses TRBV6-5 and TRBJ1-2; 10 bases agree with TRBD1. CDR3 length: 15 amino acids. The J segment lost 5 bases and the V segment lost 4 bases, leaving 7 bases of the junction unmatched. The germline V gene encodes CDR1 MNHEY and CDR2 SVGAGI. The CDR3 sequence is CASSLTGGAGYGYTF. CDR3 DNA: TGTGCCAGCAGTTTGACAGGGGGCGCAGGGTATGGCTACACCTTC.

This chain connects TRBV5-1 to TRBJ2-2; TRBD1 matches at 11 bases. CDR3 length equals 15 residues. Looked up from germline, CDR1 is SGHRS and CDR2 is YFSETQ. With 6 bases clipped from V and 5 bases from J, the junction kept 6 bases outside the gene matches. CDR3 sequence: CASILGTGGTGELFF. CDR3 coding DNA: TGCGCCAGCATCCTTGGGACAGGGGGAACCGGGGAGCTGTTTTTT.

The rearrangement joins TRBV28 to TRBJ1-3; possibly TRBD1 for D (5 bases). The germline V and J ends were trimmed by 4 bases and 0 bases, with 19 bases remaining between them. Germline V gene sequence: CDR1 MDHEN, CDR2 SYDVKM. This CDR3 contains 18 residues. DNA for the CDR3: TGTGCCAGCAGTTCAAACCTGGGCGGGGGTTACTCTGGAAACACCATATATTTT. Its protein product is CASSSNLGGGYSGNTIYF.

With respect to this clone: Other DNA sequences in this specimen translate into the identical CDR3. The rearrangement links TRBV6-5 to TRBJ1-5; D is ambiguous. Trimming took off 6 bases at V and 4 bases at J, with 10 bases between the two ends. Germline V gives CDR1 MNHEY, CDR2 SVGAGI. The CDR3 loop spans 13 amino acids. CDR3 nucleotides: TGTGCCAGCAGCTGGGCGCTGAATCAGCCCCAGCATTTT. Translating gives CASSWALNQPQHF.

This chain joins TRBV28 and TRBJ2-5, with 9 bases aligning to TRBD2. Germline CDR1 and CDR2: MDHEN and SYDVKM. This CDR3 has 15 amino acids. With V trimmed by 8 bases and J by 1 base, 8 bases remained unmatched. The CDR3 DNA follows: TGTGCCAGCCGGGGGGCGGGACTAGCCCAAGAGACCCAGTACTTC. Amino acid sequence: CASRGAGLAQETQYF.

V and J are TRBV6-1 and TRBJ1-5, with TRBD1 matching 9 bases. V lost 11 bases to trimming and J lost 11 bases; unmatched junction nucleotides: 19. CDR3 length: 15 residues. Germline-derived CDR1 and CDR2 are MNHNS and SASEGT. This CDR3 is CASLSPGQGSAAQHF. CDR3 nucleotide sequence: TGTGCCTCTCTCTCACCGGGACAGGGTTCCGCGGCCCAGCATTTT.

The chain carries TRBV11-2 and TRBJ1-1, with D unclear. CDR1 is SGHAT, CDR2 FQNNGV, per germline. Between the trimmed V and J ends, which lost 0 bases and 10 bases, there was a span of 15 bases. The CDR3 has 14 amino acids. The DNA of the CDR3 is TGTGCCAGCAGCTTAGAGCGGCAGCCCCCGCGAGCTTTCTTT. Its protein product is CASSLERQPPRAFF.

The chain links TRBV29-1 to TRBJ1-1, with D unresolved. This CDR3 spans 15 amino acids. Trimming stripped 5 bases from V and 0 bases from J, with 16 bases between. CDR1 and CDR2 from the germline V gene are SQVTM and ANQGSEA. CDR3 in amino acids: CSVNGRGSMNTEAFF. The CDR3 nucleotides are TGCAGCGTTAACGGCCGGGGATCAATGAACACTGAAGCTTTCTTT. Drawing the rest from reference TRBV29-1 and TRBJ1-1, the complete variable domain is SAVISQKPSRDICQRGTSLTIQCQVDSQVTMMFWYRQQPGQSLTLIATANQGSEATYESGFVIDKFPISRPNLTFSTLTVSNMSPEDSSIYLCSVNGRGSMNTEAFFGQGTRLTVV.

V is TRBV6-6 and J is TRBJ1-3, with D perhaps matching TRBD1 (6 bases). V was clipped by 5 bases and J by 5 bases, with 13 bases between them. This CDR3 contains 14 residues. Germline CDR1 reads MNHNY; CDR2 reads SVGAGI (reference sequence). The CDR3 DNA follows: TGTGCCAGCAGTACAGGGTTTCGGCGAAACACCATATATTTT. Translating gives CASSTGFRRNTIYF.

This clone was recorded a few times. The chain recombines TRBV5-1 with TRBJ2-7; TRBD2 aligns across 15 bases. CDR3 length: 16 amino acids. V lost 4 bases, J lost 6 bases, and 8 bases stayed unmatched. CDR1 is SGHRS and CDR2 is YFSETQ in the germline V gene. CDR3 DNA sequence: TGCGCCAGCAGCAGGGGACTAGCGGGAGGTGGTGGCGAGCAGTACTTC. Amino acids: CASSRGLAGGGGEQYF.

This clone has at least ten counts. The genes are TRBV11-2 and TRBJ2-7; 8 nucleotides match TRBD2. Germline loops: CDR1 SGHAT, CDR2 FQNNGV. The CDR3 is 14 residues long. Unmatched junction bases numbered 10, after V lost 5 bases and J lost 7 bases. CDR3 amino acids: CASSPIAGPVEQYF. CDR3 sequence (DNA): TGTGCCAGCAGCCCTATAGCGGGACCGGTAGAGCAGTACTTC.

This clone was counted a few times. The CDR3 sequence is CASSFDTSYNEQFF. For the CDR3, the DNA is TGCGCCAGCAGCTTCGACACGTCCTACAATGAGCAGTTCTTC. The V and J genes are TRBV5-1 and TRBJ2-1; no reliable D call. Germline values: CDR1 SGHRS, CDR2 YFSETQ. The V gene lost 2 bases and the J gene lost 1 base, with 7 bases spanning the gap. This CDR3 comprises 14 residues.

About this clone: This same CDR3 is encoded by further DNA sequences in the sample. The chain combines TRBV7-8 with TRBJ2-7; TRBD1 matches 10 bases. The V gene end was trimmed by 4 bases and the J gene end by 3 bases; junction bases not matched to a gene: 3. This CDR3 is 14 amino acids long. In germline, CDR1 is SGHVS, CDR2 FQNEAQ. CDR3 amino acids: CASSSRTGGYEQYF. DNA for the CDR3: TGTGCCAGCAGCTCTCGGACAGGGGGCTACGAGCAGTACTTC.

This clone was picked up one time. The chain uses TRBV20-1 and TRBJ1-5; D unclear. This CDR3 is 10 amino acids long. Trimming pared 7 bases from V and 6 bases from J, leaving 7 bases between. Germline V gene data show CDR1 as DFQATT and CDR2 as SNEGSKA (reference sequence). CDR3: CSGGTQPQHF. In DNA form, the CDR3 reads TGCAGTGGGGGAACTCAGCCCCAGCATTTT.

The chain uses TRBV11-3 and TRBJ1-1; D is ambiguous. The CDR3 totals 15 residues. Looked up from germline, CDR1 is SGHNT and CDR2 is YENEEA. V gave up 4 bases and J gave up 5 bases, with 17 bases separating them. CDR3 in DNA: TGTGCCAGCAGCTCCGGTGGATCGGTCAAGACTGAAGCTTTCTTT. This codes for CASSSGGSVKTEAFF.

The rearrangement uses TRBV27 and TRBJ1-5; D gene uncertain. This CDR3 region has 12 residues. Germline values: CDR1 MNHEY, CDR2 SMNVEV (reference sequence). V lost 8 bases and J lost 3, with 8 bases in between. In DNA, the CDR3 is TGTGCCAGCTGGAGAATCAATCAGCCCCAGCATTTT. Its protein is CASWRINQPQHF.

V and J are TRBV5-1 and TRBJ2-5; no reliable D call. Germline V gives CDR1 SGHRS, CDR2 YFSETQ. The V end lost 0 bases, the J end lost 4 bases, and 13 bases lay between the germline ends. This CDR3 is 15 amino acids long. DNA of the CDR3: TGCGCCAGCAGCTTGGGGGGTCAACTGGGAGAGACCCAGTACTTC. Protein: CASSLGGQLGETQYF.